The entry below describes one TCR beta chain. Its antigen is currently not known. Within one base of it there is no much larger clone, and no base qualities were kept. Trimming costs V 2 bases and J 4 bases, and their ends lie 20 bases apart. The germline V gene yields MDHEN for CDR1 and SYDVKM for CDR2. The CDR3 holds 17 amino acids from the cysteine to the phenylalanine. Only CDR3 DNA is held: 51 bases, read in frame from base 1. The sample is drawn from a study of blood T cell repertoires in COVID-19 (dated by TCRdb to the early 2020s). The study in broad terms: The collaborator samples originated in the United States, Italy and Spain and spanned the acute and convalescent phases of COVID-19. Where available, HLA class I and class II types were obtained from metadata supplied by the sample provider rather than from assay-based typing. The samples were drawn from two sources: the first 160 participants of the ongoing ImmuneRACE study, and 1,254 subjects contributed by 6 global collaborators. A de-identified subject ID, COVID-19 status, age in years and sex were almost always included in the sample metadata. The repertoires were made available in a free public database intended to serve as a resource for research on the immune response to SARS-CoV-2. Deeply sampled blood TCRbeta repertoires from subjects exposed to, actively infected with, or recovered from COVID-19 were included in the dataset. The prospective study material was composed of cDNA or gDNA derived from T cells, B-cell-depleted T cells, or PBMCs. The research as a whole found: How much clinical and demographic metadata was included differed by source and by participant, and the metadata was provided uncurated.

TCRbeta CDR3 regions were amplified from genomic DNA by means of the immunoSEQ Assay, a bias-controlled multiplex PCR. Per the original workflow: The number of nucleated cells in each sample was estimated from the amplification of reference gene primers within the assay. To quantify the absolute abundance of each unique TCRbeta CDR3 rearrangement, sequence reads were collapsed and filtered. For each sample, productive Simpson clonality was calculated by taking the square root of Simpson's diversity index across productive rearrangements. TCRdb retrieved this table from immuneACCESS and kept in-frame rearrangements only. Not all clones are present; in checked studies, unresolved V genes account for under half, and no reason is known for the remainder. V, J and clone size derive from that table, while D and trimming were established from the DNA sequence. The sample table holds fewer than 250,000 clones, of which around 84% were seen once. Clones ranked in the top ten supply approximately 10% of the sample.

One collaborating source in Seattle enrolled patients during active infection and followed them longitudinally through the course of disease. Collaborating institutions collected whole blood in K2EDTA tubes following their own protocols. For TCRbeta analysis, collaborators shipped samples as frozen whole blood, isolated PBMCs, or DNA extracted from either of those sample types. The rearranged segments are TRBV28 and TRBJ1-2, with TRBD1 perhaps the D gene, on 6 matching bases. Sequencing used peripheral blood. The TCR sequence derives from a woman older than 75 with COVID-19, enrolled during active disease. At the DNA level, the sequence is TGTGCCAGCAGTTTACCTGGGACATCAATTTTCTTCTATGGCTACACCTTC. Its amino acids are CASSLPGTSIFFYGYTF.